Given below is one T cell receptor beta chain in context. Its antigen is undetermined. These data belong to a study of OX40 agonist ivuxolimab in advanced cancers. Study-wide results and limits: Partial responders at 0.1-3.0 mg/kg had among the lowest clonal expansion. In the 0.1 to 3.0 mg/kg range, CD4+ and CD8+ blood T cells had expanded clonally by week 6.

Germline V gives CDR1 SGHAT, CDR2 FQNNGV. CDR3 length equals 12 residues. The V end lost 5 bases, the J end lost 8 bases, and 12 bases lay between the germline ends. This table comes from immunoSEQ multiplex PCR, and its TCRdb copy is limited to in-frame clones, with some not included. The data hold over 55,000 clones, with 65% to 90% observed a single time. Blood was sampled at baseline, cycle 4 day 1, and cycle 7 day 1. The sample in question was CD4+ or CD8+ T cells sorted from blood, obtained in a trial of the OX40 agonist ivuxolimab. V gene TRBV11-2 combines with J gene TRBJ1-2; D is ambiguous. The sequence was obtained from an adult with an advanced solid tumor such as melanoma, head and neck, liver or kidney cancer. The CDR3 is CASSIRGRGYTF. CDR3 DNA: TGTGCCAGCAGCATCCGGGGAAGAGGCTACACCTTC.